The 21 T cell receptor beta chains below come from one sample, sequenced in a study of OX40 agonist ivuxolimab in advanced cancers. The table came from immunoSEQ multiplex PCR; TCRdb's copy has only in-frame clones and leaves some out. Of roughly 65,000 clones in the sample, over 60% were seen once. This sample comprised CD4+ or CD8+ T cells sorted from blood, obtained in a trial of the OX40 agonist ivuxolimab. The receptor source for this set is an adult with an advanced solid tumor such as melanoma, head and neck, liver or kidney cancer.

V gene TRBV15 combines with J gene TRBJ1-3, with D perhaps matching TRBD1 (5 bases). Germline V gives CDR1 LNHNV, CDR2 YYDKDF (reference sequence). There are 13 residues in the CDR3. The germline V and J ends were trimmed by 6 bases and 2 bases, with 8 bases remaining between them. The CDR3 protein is CATSGTAGNTIYF. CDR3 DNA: TGTGCCACCAGTGGGACGGCTGGAAACACCATATATTTT.

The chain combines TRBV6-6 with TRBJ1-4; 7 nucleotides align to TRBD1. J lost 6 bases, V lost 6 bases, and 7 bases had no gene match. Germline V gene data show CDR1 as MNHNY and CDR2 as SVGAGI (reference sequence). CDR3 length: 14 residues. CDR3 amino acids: CASSWDSHYEKLFF. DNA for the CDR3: TGTGCCAGCAGCTGGGACAGCCACTATGAAAAACTGTTTTTT.

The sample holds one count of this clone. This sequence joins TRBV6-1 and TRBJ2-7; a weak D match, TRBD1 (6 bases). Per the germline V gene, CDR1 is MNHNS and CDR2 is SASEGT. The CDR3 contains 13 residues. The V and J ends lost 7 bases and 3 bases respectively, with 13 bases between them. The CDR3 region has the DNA TGTGCCAGCATCTCGACAGGAGGCTACGAGCAGTACTTC. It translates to CASISTGGYEQYF.

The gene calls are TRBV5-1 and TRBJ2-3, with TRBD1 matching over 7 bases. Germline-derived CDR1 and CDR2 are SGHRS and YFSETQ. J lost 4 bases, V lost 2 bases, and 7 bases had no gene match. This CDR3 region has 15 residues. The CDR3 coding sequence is TGCGCCAGCAGCTTACAGGGGAGCAGGGCAGATACGCAGTATTTT. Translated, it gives CASSLQGSRADTQYF.

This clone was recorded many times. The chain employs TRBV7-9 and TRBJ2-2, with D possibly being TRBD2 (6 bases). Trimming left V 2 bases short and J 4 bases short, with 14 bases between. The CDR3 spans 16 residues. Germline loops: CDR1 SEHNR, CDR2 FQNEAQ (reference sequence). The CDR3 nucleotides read TGTGCCAGCAGCTTAAAGGTGGGAGGTGCCACCGGGGAGCTGTTTTTT. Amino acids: CASSLKVGGATGELFF.

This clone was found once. CDR3 sequence (DNA): TGTGCCGAAGAGCAGTCCGGGGTTTACGAGCAGTACTTC. It specifies CAEEQSGVYEQYF. The V gene is TRBV27, the J gene TRBJ2-7; D perhaps matches TRBD2 (5 bases). The V gene's germline CDR1 is MNHEY and CDR2 SMNVEV (reference sequence). The CDR3 sequence is 13 residues long. The V and J ends lost 11 bases and 4 bases respectively, with 18 bases between them.

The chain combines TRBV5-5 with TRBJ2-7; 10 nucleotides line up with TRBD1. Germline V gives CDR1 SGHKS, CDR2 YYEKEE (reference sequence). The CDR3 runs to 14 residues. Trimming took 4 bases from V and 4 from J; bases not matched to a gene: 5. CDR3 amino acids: CASSARGQGYEQYF. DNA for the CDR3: TGTGCCAGCAGCGCGAGGGGACAGGGGTACGAGCAGTACTTC.

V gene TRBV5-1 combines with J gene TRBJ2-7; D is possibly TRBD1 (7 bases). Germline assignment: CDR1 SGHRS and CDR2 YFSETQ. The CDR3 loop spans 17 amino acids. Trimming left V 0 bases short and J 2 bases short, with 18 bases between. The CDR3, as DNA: TGCGCCAGCAGCTTGGGTCTAGGAGGGGGCTTAACCTACGAGCAGTACTTC. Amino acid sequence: CASSLGLGGGLTYEQYF.

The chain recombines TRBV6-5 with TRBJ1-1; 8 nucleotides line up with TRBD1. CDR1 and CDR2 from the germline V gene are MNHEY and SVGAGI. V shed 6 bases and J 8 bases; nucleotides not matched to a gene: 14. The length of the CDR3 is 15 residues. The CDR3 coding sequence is TGTGCCAGCAGCCCCGACACGGACAGGGTTGGAGAAGCTTTCTTT. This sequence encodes CASSPDTDRVGEAFF.

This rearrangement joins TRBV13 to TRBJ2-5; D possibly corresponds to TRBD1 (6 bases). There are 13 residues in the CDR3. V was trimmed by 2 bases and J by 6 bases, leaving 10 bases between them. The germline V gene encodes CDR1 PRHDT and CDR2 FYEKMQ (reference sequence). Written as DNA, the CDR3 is TGTGCCAGCAGCTTAAACAGGGTGAAGACCCAGTACTTC. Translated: CASSLNRVKTQYF.

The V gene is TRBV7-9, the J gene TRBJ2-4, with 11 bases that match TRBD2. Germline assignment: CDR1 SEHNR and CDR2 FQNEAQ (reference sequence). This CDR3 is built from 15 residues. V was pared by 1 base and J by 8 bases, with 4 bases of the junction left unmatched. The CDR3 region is CASSLGLAGWDIQYF. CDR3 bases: TGTGCCAGCAGCTTAGGACTAGCGGGATGGGACATTCAGTACTTC.

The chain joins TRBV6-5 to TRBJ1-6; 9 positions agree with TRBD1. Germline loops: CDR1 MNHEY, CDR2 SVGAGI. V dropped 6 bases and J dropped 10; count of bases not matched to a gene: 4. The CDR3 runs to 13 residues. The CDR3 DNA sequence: TGTGCCAGCAGACAGGGGGCCCGATCACCCCTCCACTTT. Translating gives CASRQGARSPLHF.

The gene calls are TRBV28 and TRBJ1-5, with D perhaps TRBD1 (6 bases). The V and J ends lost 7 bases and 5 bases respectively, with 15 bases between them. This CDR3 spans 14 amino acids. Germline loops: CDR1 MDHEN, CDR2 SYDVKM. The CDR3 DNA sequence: TGTGCCAGCACCCCGAGGGGGGGGCATCAGCCCCAGCATTTT. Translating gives CASTPRGGHQPQHF.

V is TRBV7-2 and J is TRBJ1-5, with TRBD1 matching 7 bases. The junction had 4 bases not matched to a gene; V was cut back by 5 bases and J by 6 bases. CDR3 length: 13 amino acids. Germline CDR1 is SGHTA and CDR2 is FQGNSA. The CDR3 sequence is CASSNRGGQPQHF. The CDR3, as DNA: TGTGCCAGCAGCAACAGGGGAGGTCAGCCCCAGCATTTT.

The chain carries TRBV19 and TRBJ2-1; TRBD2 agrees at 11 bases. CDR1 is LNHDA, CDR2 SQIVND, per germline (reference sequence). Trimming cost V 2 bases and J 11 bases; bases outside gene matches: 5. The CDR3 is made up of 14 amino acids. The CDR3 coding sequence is TGTGCCAGTAGTATAAAACTAGCGGGAGTAAAGCAGTTCTTC. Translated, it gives CASSIKLAGVKQFF.

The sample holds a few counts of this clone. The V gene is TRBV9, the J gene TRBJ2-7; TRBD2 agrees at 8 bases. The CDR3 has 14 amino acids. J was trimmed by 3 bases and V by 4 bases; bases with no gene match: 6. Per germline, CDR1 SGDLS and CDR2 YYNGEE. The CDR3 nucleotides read TGTGCCAGCAGCCCCTCCGGGACTAGCTACGAGCAGTACTTC. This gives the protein CASSPSGTSYEQYF.

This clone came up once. DNA of the CDR3: TGTGCCTGGACGGGTGAAGTGGTTAACTATGGCTACACCTTC. Its protein is CAWTGEVVNYGYTF. The chain is built from TRBV30 and TRBJ1-2, with D hard to call. The CDR3 sequence is 14 residues long. Trimming removed 4 bases from V and 1 base from J, with 13 bases in between. Germline CDR1 and CDR2: GTSNPN and SVGIG (reference sequence).

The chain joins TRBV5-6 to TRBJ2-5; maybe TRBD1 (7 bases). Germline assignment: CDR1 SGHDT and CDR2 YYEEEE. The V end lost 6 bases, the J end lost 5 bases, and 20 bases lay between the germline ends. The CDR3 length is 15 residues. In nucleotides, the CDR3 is TGTGCCAGCACCCCGACAGGGAGGCAGCGGGAGACCCAGTACTTC. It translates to CASTPTGRQRETQYF.

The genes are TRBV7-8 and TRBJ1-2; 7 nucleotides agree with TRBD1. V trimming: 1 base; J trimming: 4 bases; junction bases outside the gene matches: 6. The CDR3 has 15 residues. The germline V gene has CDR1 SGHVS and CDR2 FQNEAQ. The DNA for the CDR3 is TGTGCCAGCAGCTTAGGGAGAGGGGGCCCCTATGGCTACACCTTC. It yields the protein CASSLGRGGPYGYTF. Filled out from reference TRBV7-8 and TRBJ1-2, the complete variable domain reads GAGVSQSPRYKVAKRGQDVALRCDPISGHVSLFWYQQALGQGPEFLTYFQNEAQLDKSGLPSDRFFAERPEGSVSTLKIQRTQQEDSAVYLCASSLGRGGPYGYTFGSGTRLTVV.

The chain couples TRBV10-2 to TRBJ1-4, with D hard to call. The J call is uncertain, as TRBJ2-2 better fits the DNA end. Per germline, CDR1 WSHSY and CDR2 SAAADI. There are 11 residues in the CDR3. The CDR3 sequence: CASSQAQELFF. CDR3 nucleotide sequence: TGCGCCAGCAGTCAGGCTCAGGAGCTGTTTTTT.

The chain's CDR3 is CASSVFAASGYSTDTQYF. The DNA of the CDR3 is TGTGCCAGCAGCGTATTCGCGGCTAGCGGTTACAGCACAGATACGCAGTATTTT. The chain combines TRBV9 with TRBJ2-3; 7 nucleotides line up with TRBD2. The CDR3 sequence is 18 residues long. With V trimmed by 1 base and J by 0 bases, 11 bases remained unmatched. Germline V CDR1 and CDR2: SGDLS, YYNGEE. The variable domain in full, completed from reference TRBV9 and TRBJ2-3, reads DSGVTQTPKHLITATGQRVTLRCSPRSGDLSVYWYQQSLDQGLQFLIQYYNGEERAKGNILERFSAQQFPDLHSELNLSSLELGDSALYFCASSVFAASGYSTDTQYFGPGTRLTVL.